The sequence of this T cell receptor (beta chain) was determined in a study of response to subunit inactivated influenza vaccine. Study results and caveats: Authors proposed each seasonal influenza vaccination draws in few new T cells.

V lost 8 bases and J lost 1, with 4 bases in between. This CDR3 is 11 amino acids long. This clonotype was counted many times. Its antigen is still unknown. TCRdb called the RT-PCR reads again in MiXCR, with one record for every CDR3 protein. This sample has hundreds of thousands of distinct CDR3 sequences; about 11% occur once, and the top ten carry 8% to 13%. The same data also contributed to another study, on T cells expressing NK-cell markers. As that study records: Researchers built TCR beta cDNA using 5'RACE template switching with UMIs. In a group of about six donors, dominant NKG2C+ clonotypes represented about 1.0-7.5% of CD8+ T cells. Several donors likewise had their CD3+CD56-NKG2C+ fraction led by these clonotypes. Unclear, still, was the HCMV specificity of the expanded NKG2C+ T cell clones.

The V gene is TRBV12-3 or TRBV12-4, the J gene TRBJ2-3; no definite D call. Sequences were derived from PBMCs from blood, sampled on the day of vaccination. This sequence originates from a middle-aged man who received an inactivated influenza vaccine. CDR3 protein: CASRRTDTQYF. The CDR3 coding sequence is TGTGCCAGCCGACGCACAGATACGCAGTATTTT.